The 17 T cell receptor beta chains presented below share a single source sample, sequenced in a study of T cells in women clearing cervical HPV infection. The protocol was immunoSEQ multiplex PCR, while the TCRdb copy is restricted to in-frame clones and leaves out a portion. The listing records more than 20,000 clones. The material sequenced was blood buffy coat. Receptors originate from a woman aged 18 to 69 with a cervical HPV16 infection that either progressed to CIN3+ or cleared (not recorded which).

Of note for this clone: The read finishes 3 residues shy of the CDR3 end, and the germline J gene is used to complete it. J is TRBJ1-2 and V is TRBV6-1; a weak D match, TRBD1 (5 bases). The CDR3 runs to 14 residues. Germline CDR1 is MNHNS and CDR2 is SASEGT. CDR3 bases read: TGTGCCAGCAGTGATGGTGGGGGGGTGTGGGGC. Its protein product is CASSDGGGVWG. The CDR3 as a whole reads CASSDGGGVWGYTF.

The covered CDR3 bases are TGTGCCAGCAGTTTTGGGGGGGCGCAGGACGAG. Translated, it gives CASSFGGAQDE. The CDR3 in full is CASSFGGAQDEQYF. V usage is TRBV27 and J usage is TRBJ2-7; a weak D match, TRBD2 (7 bases). The read finishes 3 residues shy of the CDR3 end, and the germline J gene is used to complete it. The CDR3 covers 14 residues. Germline-derived CDR1 and CDR2 are MNHEY and SMNVEV (reference sequence). Trimming removed 3 bases at V and 5 bases at J, with 14 bases between.

In regard to this clone: The read terminates 3 residues before the CDR3 end, so the remaining end is supplied by the germline J gene. Other DNA sequences within the sample encode an identical CDR3. The J gene is TRBJ1-2, the V gene TRBV19, with no clear D. Germline-derived CDR1 and CDR2 are LNHDA and SQIVND (reference sequence). The CDR3 covers 15 residues. Deletions cut 3 bases from V and 6 bases from J, with 17 bases between. CDR3 DNA, as far as it was read: TGTGCCAGTAGTATGAGCCGCCGGGTCGGCGATGGC. This encodes CASSMSRRVGDG. The entire CDR3 sequence reads CASSMSRRVGDGYTF. Full variable domain (outside the CDR3, taken from reference TRBV19 and TRBJ1-2): DGGITQSPKYLFRKEGQNVTLSCEQNLNHDAMYWYRQDPGQGLRLIYYSQIVNDFQKGDIAEGYSVSREKKESFPLTVTSAQKNPTAFYLCASSMSRRVGDGYTFGSGTRLTVV.

Remarks on this clone: The read ends 3 residues before the CDR3 terminus; that terminus is restored from the germline J gene. This sequence joins TRBV20-1 and TRBJ2-3, with 14 positions matching TRBD2. The CDR3 length is 17 residues. V dropped 7 bases and J dropped 2; count of bases not matched to a gene: 11. CDR1 is DFQATT and CDR2 is SNEGSKA in the germline V gene (reference sequence). The chain's CDR3 is CSGTTSGGDILTDTQYF. The sequenced part of the CDR3 DNA is TGCAGTGGCACGACTAGCGGGGGGGATATTCTCACAGATACG.

As regards this clone: The read is 3 residues too short to cover the CDR3 end, so that end is filled in from the germline J gene. V usage is TRBV5-1 and J usage is TRBJ2-5; TRBD2 matches at 16 bases. J was trimmed by 0 bases and V by 5 bases; bases with no gene match: 7. Germline-derived CDR1 and CDR2 are SGHRS and YFSETQ. This CDR3 has 18 amino acids. This CDR3 is CASRMGTSGGEYQETQYF. The covered CDR3 bases are TGCGCCAGCAGGATGGGGACTAGCGGGGGGGAGTACCAAGAGACC.

Of note for this clone: The read terminates 3 residues ahead of where the CDR3 ends, so the germline J gene completes it. This chain uses TRBV5-1 with TRBJ1-2; D is possibly TRBD1 (5 bases). Germline CDR1 reads SGHRS; CDR2 reads YFSETQ. V gave up 3 bases and J gave up 5 bases, with 23 bases separating them. The CDR3 has 17 amino acids. The CDR3 bases that were read are TGCGCCAGCAGCTCCGCCCAGGGCAGAAGAGGTTCGTATGGC. This sequence encodes CASSSAQGRRGSYG. The full-length CDR3 reads as CASSSAQGRRGSYGYTF.

Turning to this clone: The junction does not match germline at one end; this may be a read error. The read ends 3 residues shy of where the CDR3 ends; the end is completed using the germline J gene. The V call is TRBV18, the J call TRBJ1-2; weak D call: TRBD1 (5 bases). Germline values: CDR1 KGHSH, CDR2 LQKENI. The CDR3 contains 16 residues. Partial CDR3 DNA: TGTGCCAGCTCTCCACTGCTGTGGCTAGGGGTATACGGG. This encodes CASSPLLWLGVYG. The entire CDR3 protein is CASSPLLWLGVYGYTF. Filled out from reference TRBV18 and TRBJ1-2, the complete variable domain reads NAGVMQNPRHLVRRRGQEARLRCSPMKGHSHVYWYRQLPEEGLKFMVYLQKENIIDESGMPKERFSAEFPKEGPSILRIQQVVRGDSAAYFCASSPLLWLGVYGYTFGSGTRLTVV.

Concerning this clone: The read ends 3 residues early relative to the CDR3; the germline J gene fills the gap. The gene calls are TRBV7-8 and TRBJ2-7; the D is unclear. Germline lookup yields CDR1 SGHVS and CDR2 FQNEAQ. Trimming left V 5 bases short and J 2 bases short, with 4 bases between. The CDR3 is made up of 11 amino acids. Partial CDR3 DNA: TGTGCCAGCAGCCCCGCCTACGAG. Its translation is CASSPAYE. The full CDR3 protein is CASSPAYEQYF.

Details on this clone: With the read ending 3 residues before the CDR3 end, the germline J gene is used to fill in that end. The chain has TRBV20-1 and TRBJ2-1; 11 positions agree with TRBD2. The CDR3 loop spans 15 amino acids. Per germline, CDR1 DFQATT and CDR2 SNEGSKA (reference sequence). The J segment lost 2 bases and the V segment lost 2 bases, leaving 2 bases of the junction unmatched. This chain's CDR3 is CSARRLAGTYNEQFF. Incomplete CDR3 DNA: TGCAGTGCTAGACGACTAGCGGGAACCTACAATGAG.

Points on this clone: The CDR3 goes on 3 residues after the read ends, and that part is filled in from the germline J gene. The V and J genes are TRBV5-1 and TRBJ2-7; D is possibly TRBD2 (6 bases). The V and J ends lost 8 bases and 0 bases respectively, with 12 bases between them. This CDR3 is built from 13 residues. Germline assignment: CDR1 SGHRS and CDR2 YFSETQ. CDR3 region: CASSSGDSYEQYF. CDR3 bases read: TGCGCCAGTTCATCGGGGGACTCCTACGAG.

As to this clone: The CDR3 end lies 3 residues beyond the end of the read and is filled in from the germline J gene. The chain recombines TRBV2 with TRBJ1-2; D call uncertain. CDR1 SNHLY and CDR2 FYNNEI come from the germline V gene. The CDR3 consists of 15 residues. CDR3 bases read: TGTGCCAGCAGTGAAACTAGCGGGAGACATGGTGAC. Translating it yields CASSETSGRHGD. The entire CDR3 protein reads CASSETSGRHGDYTF.

Points on this clone: The read falls 3 residues short of the CDR3 end, and the missing part is taken from the germline J gene. The V and J genes are TRBV5-1 and TRBJ2-1; maybe TRBD1 (6 bases). Germline CDR1 and CDR2: SGHRS and YFSETQ. This CDR3 comprises 15 residues. With 3 bases removed from V and 2 bases from J, the gap between germline ends came to 12 bases. CDR3 loop: CASSSGHLTYNEQFF. CDR3 bases read: TGCGCCAGCAGCTCGGGACACCTGACCTACAATGAG.

As for this clone: The read ends 3 residues before the CDR3 terminus; that terminus is restored from the germline J gene. The rearrangement uses TRBV19 and TRBJ2-5; D perhaps matches TRBD2 (5 bases). Germline CDR1 and CDR2: LNHDA and SQIVND (reference sequence). This CDR3 has 17 amino acids. The V and J ends lost 8 bases and 2 bases respectively, with 24 bases between them. The sequenced CDR3 bases are TGTGCCAGTGCTTATTTCCCCGGAGGATCGGGTCAAGAGACC. This encodes CASAYFPGGSGQET. The whole CDR3 is CASAYFPGGSGQETQYF.

A remark on this clone: With the read ending 3 residues before the CDR3 end, the germline J gene is used to fill in that end. This sequence joins TRBV2 and TRBJ2-3; D is perhaps TRBD1 (5 bases). Trimming cost V 6 bases and J 7 bases, with 11 bases left between them. The CDR3 is made up of 12 amino acids. Germline values: CDR1 SNHLY, CDR2 FYNNEI. The CDR3 protein is CASSRDSHTQYF. The sequenced CDR3 bases are TGTGCCAGCAGCAGAGACAGTCATACG. The variable domain in full, with the rest retrieved from reference TRBV2 and TRBJ2-3, is EPEVTQTPSHQVTQMGQEVILRCVPISNHLYFYWYRQILGQKVEFLVSFYNNEISEKSEIFDDQFSVERPDGSNFTLKIRSTKLEDSAMYFCASSRDSHTQYFGPGTRLTVL.

With respect to this clone: A junction boundary mismatches the germline segment, possibly from a read error. With the read ending 3 residues before the CDR3 end, the germline J gene is used to fill in that end. The chain uses TRBV7-7 and TRBJ2-1; 9 nucleotides line up with TRBD1. Germline loops: CDR1 SSHAT, CDR2 FNYEAQ (reference sequence). This CDR3 has 15 residues. CDR3 DNA (partial): TGTGCTAGCAGCTTAGGGGGGACAGGGCCCAATGAG. Its translation: CASSLGGTGPNE. The whole CDR3 sequence reads CASSLGGTGPNEQFF.

As to this clone: With the read ending 3 residues before the CDR3 end, the germline J gene is used to fill in that end. This chain links TRBV10-2 with TRBJ1-5; D not resolved. Trimming left V 9 bases short and J 0 bases short, with 15 bases between. The CDR3 length is 15 residues. In germline, CDR1 is WSHSY, CDR2 SAAADI. The part of the CDR3 DNA that was read is TGCGCCAGAAGCGGATTACAATATAGCAATCAGCCC. It yields the protein CARSGLQYSNQP. The complete CDR3 reads CARSGLQYSNQPQHF.

About this clone: Read data end 3 residues before the CDR3 end; the end is taken from the germline J gene. V usage is TRBV7-2 and J usage is TRBJ1-1; 9 bases line up with TRBD1. Germline CDR1 and CDR2: SGHTA and FQGNSA. V shed 1 base, J shed 5 bases, and the junction held 2 bases outside the gene matches. The CDR3 has 14 residues. The DNA read from the CDR3 is TGTGCCAGCAGCTTAGGGACAGGGGAAACTGAA. It codes for CASSLGTGETE. The CDR3 in its entirety is CASSLGTGETEAFF.